These 7 T cell receptor beta chains were sequenced from one sample in a study of read filtering for tumor transcriptome and immune sequencing. The library was built from roughly 400 ng RNA with molecular barcoded adaptors for alpha/delta and beta/gamma chains. MiXCR, applied by TCRdb to the reads, yields one record per CDR3 protein. This repertoire shows tens of thousands of distinct CDR3 sequences, roughly 19% found once; its top ten account for around 15%. The sequencing sample was made of a population of CD138-negative cells sorted from bone marrow. These receptors came from a donor at least 40 years old with multiple myeloma.

For this clonotype: A clone one base away is much larger, so this may be a read error. The chain is built from TRBV7-9 and TRBJ1-1; D is possibly TRBD1 (5 bases). The CDR3 sequence is 16 residues long. CDR1 is SEHNR and CDR2 is FQNEAQ in the germline V gene (reference sequence). Trimming shortened V by 4 bases and J by 3 bases, and 18 bases separated the two germline ends. This CDR3 is CASSSGQSRAHTEAFF. CDR3 in DNA: TGTGCCAGCAGCTCTGGCCAGAGCAGGGCTCACACTGAAGCTTTCTTT.

This clonotype turned up a few times. A read error may explain this, as a much larger clone is one base away. Here the CDR3 omits its conserved ending phenylalanine or tryptophan, so a read error is the likely source. This sequence joins TRBV11-3 and TRBJ2-7, with 8 bases fitting TRBD2. This CDR3 has 16 amino acids. Germline-derived CDR1 and CDR2 are SGHNT and YENEEA. J lost 6 bases, V lost 0 bases, and 10 bases had no gene match. The CDR3 reads CASSLDPAGESSEQYL. CDR3 bases: TGTGCCAGCAGCTTAGATCCAGCGGGAGAAAGTAGCGAGCAGTACCTC.

Remarks on this clonotype: Just one base apart from a much larger clone, this may be a read error. The rearrangement uses TRBV6-5 and TRBJ1-1; tentatively, D is TRBD1 (5 bases). CDR3 length: 17 residues. Trimming shortened V by 7 bases and J by 4 bases, and 25 bases separated the two germline ends. CDR1 and CDR2 (germline): MNHEY, SVGAGI. CDR3 sequence: CASTRALSRGSSTEAFF. CDR3 nucleotides: TGTGCCAGCACGCGGGCATTGTCTAGGGGTTCGTCCACTGAAGCTTTCTTT.

This clonotype was counted many times. The chain combines TRBV9 with TRBJ2-3; 7 bases fit TRBD1. Trimming removed 4 bases from V and 0 bases from J; junction bases left unmatched: 2. CDR1 is SGDLS and CDR2 is YYNGEE in the germline V gene. The CDR3 loop spans 14 amino acids. CDR3 protein: CASSLGQSTDTQYF. CDR3 nucleotide sequence: TGTGCCAGCAGCTTGGGACAGAGCACAGATACGCAGTATTTT. Full variable domain (rest looked up from reference TRBV9 and TRBJ2-3): DSGVTQTPKHLITATGQRVTLRCSPRSGDLSVYWYQQSLDQGLQFLIQYYNGEERAKGNILERFSAQQFPDLHSELNLSSLELGDSALYFCASSLGQSTDTQYFGPGTRLTVL.

The V gene is TRBV20-1, the J gene TRBJ1-2; D remains unclear. Germline-derived CDR1 and CDR2 are DFQATT and SNEGSKA (reference sequence). The CDR3 extends over 16 amino acids. Trimming removed 4 bases at V and 1 base at J, with 19 bases between. The CDR3 region is CSANSPITTFNYGYTF. For the CDR3, the DNA is TGCAGTGCTAACTCCCCGATCACCACATTTAACTATGGCTACACCTTC.

This clonotype has at least ten counts. The chain joins TRBV28 to TRBJ2-7; D gene uncertain. Trimming removed 3 bases at V and 0 bases at J, with 6 bases between. Germline CDR1 reads MDHEN; CDR2 reads SYDVKM. This CDR3 comprises 13 residues. CDR3 sequence (DNA): TGTGCCAGCAGTTTCCAGAGCTCCTACGAGCAGTACTTC. This gives the protein CASSFQSSYEQYF.

This clonotype showed up just a few times. The chain carries TRBV20-1 and TRBJ1-4; D uncertain. CDR3 length: 12 amino acids. V gave up 3 bases and J gave up 8 bases, with 10 bases separating them. Germline V CDR1 and CDR2: DFQATT, SNEGSKA (reference sequence). The CDR3 is CSARITEEKLFF. DNA for the CDR3: TGCAGTGCTAGGATAACGGAAGAAAAACTGTTTTTT.